The 7 T cell receptor beta chains below come from one sample, sequenced in a study of response to subunit inactivated influenza vaccine (dated by TCRdb to 2016 to 2019). Library preparation was by RT-PCR. Reads for this sample came from an Illumina HiSeq 2500. In-frame beta chains were kept once TCRdb had trimmed the public reads at Q25 with fastp and called clones with MiXCR. All rows with the same CDR3 protein become a single entry with the most common DNA and genes. For this sample the table gives some 850,000 distinct CDR3 sequences, of which around 18% were detected only once. Jointly, the top ten make up approximately 11% of the sample. Sample: PBMCs from blood, taken 5 to 6 days after vaccination. All receptors derive from a man aged 50-60 years who received an inactivated influenza vaccine. Donor details come from another sample of the same person, matched by shared clones.

J is TRBJ2-7 and V is TRBV20-1; TRBD1 matches 9 bases. The V and J ends lost 5 bases and 4 bases, in that order; junction bases with no gene match: 12. This CDR3 has 15 residues. Germline V gene lookup returns CDR1 DFQATT and CDR2 SNEGSKA (reference sequence). The CDR3 loop reads CSAQPMGTGSYEQYF. CDR3 nucleotide sequence: TGCAGTGCTCAGCCGATGGGGACAGGGTCATACGAGCAGTACTTC.

V is TRBV20-1 and J is TRBJ2-1; 7 nucleotides align to TRBD2. Germline V lookup: CDR1 DFQATT, CDR2 SNEGSKA (reference sequence). The CDR3 has 14 residues. Trimming removed 5 bases from V and 8 bases from J; junction bases left unmatched: 12. The CDR3: CSASGTTVSYEQFF. The CDR3 region has the DNA TGCAGTGCTTCCGGGACTACAGTTAGTTATGAGCAGTTCTTC.

V is TRBV6-5 and J is TRBJ2-1; 15 positions match TRBD2. Germline trimming cut 7 bases from V and 4 bases from J; bases unmatched to any gene: 11. Germline CDR1 and CDR2: MNHEY and SVGAGI. This CDR3 has 18 amino acids. This CDR3 reads CASIIGLAGGPIYNEQFF. In DNA, the CDR3 is TGTGCCAGCATTATAGGACTAGCGGGAGGGCCAATATACAATGAGCAGTTCTTC.

J is TRBJ1-6 and V is TRBV27, with D possibly being TRBD1 (5 bases). Looked up from germline, CDR1 is MNHEY and CDR2 is SMNVEV (reference sequence). This CDR3 comprises 16 residues. Trimming removed 3 bases at V and 7 bases at J, with 16 bases between. The CDR3 is CASSLANTGSNSPLHF. The CDR3 DNA is TGTGCCAGCAGTTTGGCCAATACAGGATCAAATTCACCCCTCCACTTT.

Ten or more counts support this clonotype. The chain recombines TRBV20-1 with TRBJ2-1; D is possibly TRBD1 or TRBD2 (5 bases each). V lost 5 bases and J lost 10, with 18 bases in between. The CDR3 length is 13 residues. CDR1 and CDR2 (germline): DFQATT, SNEGSKA (reference sequence). The CDR3 is CSASGTAAKEQFF. In DNA form, the CDR3 reads TGCAGTGCTTCCGGGACCGCTGCAAAAGAGCAGTTCTTC.

The rearrangement uses TRBV2 and TRBJ2-1; D is unresolved. Germline V lookup: CDR1 SNHLY, CDR2 FYNNEI. The length of the CDR3 is 14 residues. V was trimmed by 4 bases and J by 7 bases, leaving 14 bases between them. The CDR3 sequence: CASSGAWALNEQFF. CDR3 in DNA: TGTGCCAGCAGTGGCGCGTGGGCGCTGAATGAGCAGTTCTTC.

Here the CDR3 DNA reads TGTGCCAGCAGCGGAGCGGGCCTTGAAAAACTGTTTTTT. It is translated as CASSGAGLEKLFF. The chain links TRBV9 to TRBJ1-4, with no clear D. The V gene's germline CDR1 is SGDLS and CDR2 YYNGEE. Trimming removed 3 bases at V and 7 bases at J, with 10 bases between. The CDR3 is 13 amino acids.